One sample yielded the 14 T cell receptor beta chains listed below, sequenced in a study of T cells expressing NK-cell markers. One entry per CDR3 protein, without DNA, is what TCRdb gives after re-calling the 5' RACE reads. Here the sample table reports 160,000 or so distinct CDR3 sequences. Sequencing was performed on blood T cells: a sorted CD56 or NKG2C T cell subset, CD4+ or CD8+ T cells, or bulk PBMC T cells (not recorded which). The receptors originated from a woman between 18 and 70 years old in good health.

This sequence joins TRBV6-5 and TRBJ2-7; TCRdb's D call, TRBD2, is unchecked because there is no DNA. The length of the CDR3 is 13 residues. Per germline, CDR1 MNHEY and CDR2 SVGAGI. The CDR3 here is CASSYGPRYEQYF.

The chain uses TRBV7-2 and TRBJ1-4. Germline CDR1 is SGHTA and CDR2 is FQGNSA. The CDR3 loop spans 13 amino acids. CDR3 sequence reads: CASSDLFTEKLFF.

The V and J genes are TRBV19 and TRBJ2-1; TCRdb's D call, TRBD1, is unchecked because there is no DNA. CDR1 is LNHDA, CDR2 SQIVND, per germline (reference sequence). The CDR3 runs to 15 residues. The CDR3: CASRRTNRGSDEQFF.

The J gene is TRBJ2-5, the V gene TRBV4-1; the D call from TCRdb, TRBD2, cannot be confirmed without DNA. Germline V gene data show CDR1 as MGHRA and CDR2 as YSYEKL. The CDR3 extends over 18 amino acids. The CDR3 protein is CASSQDETSGRPQETQYF.

The chain is built from TRBV11-3 and TRBJ1-1. In germline, CDR1 is SGHNT, CDR2 YENEEA. CDR3 length equals 13 residues. CDR3: CASSLEMNTEAFF.

V and J are TRBV7-2 and TRBJ1-5. The CDR3 is made up of 14 amino acids. Germline CDR1 reads SGHTA; CDR2 reads FQGNSA. The CDR3 reads CASSLAKGQQPQHF.

The chain employs TRBV5-5 and TRBJ2-1; without DNA, the TCRdb call of TRBD2 cannot be checked. This CDR3 contains 17 residues. In germline, CDR1 is SGHKS, CDR2 YYEKEE (reference sequence). CDR3 amino acids: CASSPRVGAGGLNEQFF.

V and J are TRBV12-3 or TRBV12-4 and TRBJ2-7; TCRdb's D call of TRBD1 is untestable without DNA. This CDR3 is built from 14 residues. The CDR3 loop reads CASRRDTHSYEQYF.

The chain carries TRBV2 and TRBJ1-3; TCRdb indicates TRBD1, and absent DNA this call remains unverified. CDR3 length: 14 amino acids. CDR1 is SNHLY, CDR2 FYNNEI, per germline. CDR3 region: CASSLQGVGNTIYF.

The chain recombines TRBV5-5 with TRBJ1-5; TCRdb's assignment of TRBD1 cannot be checked, as there is no DNA. CDR1 and CDR2 (germline): SGHKS, YYEKEE (reference sequence). The CDR3 spans 14 residues. The CDR3 loop reads CASSFGQGTKPQHF.

This sequence joins TRBV20-1 and TRBJ1-1; the D call from TCRdb, TRBD1, cannot be confirmed without DNA. The germline V gene has CDR1 DFQATT and CDR2 SNEGSKA (reference sequence). The CDR3 runs 16 residues. CDR3 sequence: CSARGNGGRRNTEAFF.

This chain links TRBV12-3 or TRBV12-4 with TRBJ2-1. This CDR3 comprises 14 residues. CDR3 loop: CASSLGVAYNEQFF.

The chain couples TRBV6-2 or TRBV6-3 to TRBJ2-5; TCRdb's D call, TRBD1, is unchecked because there is no DNA. The CDR3 runs to 12 residues. Germline V gene sequence: CDR1 MNHEY, CDR2 SVGEGT. CDR3 sequence reads: CASSLIGGDQYF.

The CDR3: CSVVSSGRGGELFF. The chain has TRBV29-1 and TRBJ2-2; no DNA is available, so the TRBD2 call from TCRdb remains unchecked. CDR3 length equals 14 residues. CDR1 and CDR2 from the germline V gene are SQVTM and ANQGSEA.